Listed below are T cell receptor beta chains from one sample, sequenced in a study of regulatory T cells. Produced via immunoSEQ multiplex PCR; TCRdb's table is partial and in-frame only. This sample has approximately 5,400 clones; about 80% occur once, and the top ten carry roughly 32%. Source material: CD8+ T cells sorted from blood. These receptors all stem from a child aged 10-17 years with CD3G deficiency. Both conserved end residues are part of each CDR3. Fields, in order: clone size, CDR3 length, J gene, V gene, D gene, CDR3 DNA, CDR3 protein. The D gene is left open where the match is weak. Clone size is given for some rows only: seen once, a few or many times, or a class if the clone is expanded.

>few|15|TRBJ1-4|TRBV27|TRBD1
TGTGCCAGCAGTGCCACCGGGACAGCATATGAAAAACTGTTTTTT
CASSATGTAYEKLFF
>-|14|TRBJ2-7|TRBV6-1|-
TGTGCCAGCAGTGAATTGCCCCCACCCTACGAGCAGTACTTC
CASSELPPPYEQYF
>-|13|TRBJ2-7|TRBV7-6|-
TGTGCCAGCAGCTTAGCTTTGGGATACGAGCAGTACTTC
CASSLALGYEQYF
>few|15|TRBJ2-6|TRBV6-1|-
TGTGCCAGCGAGCAAGAGCCAGTTGGGGCCAACGTCCTGACTTTC
CASEQEPVGANVLTF
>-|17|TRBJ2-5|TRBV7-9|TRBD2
TGTGCCAGCAGCTCCCTAGCGGGAGGCTACTCTCAAGAGACCCAGTACTTC
CASSSLAGGYSQETQYF
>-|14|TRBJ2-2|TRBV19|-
TGTGCCAGTAGTATAACCTCCCCCACCGGGGAGCTGTTTTTT
CASSITSPTGELFF
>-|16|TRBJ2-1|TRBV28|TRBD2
TGTGCCAGCAGTTTCGCGGGAGGAGGCATCTACAATGAGCAGTTCTTC
CASSFAGGGIYNEQFF
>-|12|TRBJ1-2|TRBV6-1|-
TGTGCCAGCAGTGAACTTGGGCTCCTCTACACCTTC
CASSELGLLYTF
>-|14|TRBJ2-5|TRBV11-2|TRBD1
TGTGCCAGCAGCTTAGGGACAGGGAAAGAGACCCAGTACTTC
CASSLGTGKETQYF
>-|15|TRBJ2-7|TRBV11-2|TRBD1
TGTGCCAGCAGCTTAGGGGCAGGGGGCGTCTACGAGCAGTACTTC
CASSLGAGGVYEQYF
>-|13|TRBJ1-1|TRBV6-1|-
TGTGCCAGCAGTGGCCACAGGGTCGCTGAAGCTTTCTTT
CASSGHRVAEAFF
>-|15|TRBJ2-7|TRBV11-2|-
TGTGCCAGCAGCTTAGATCGGGGGTACCAGTACGAGCAGTACTTC
CASSLDRGYQYEQYF
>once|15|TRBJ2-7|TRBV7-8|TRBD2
TGTGCCAGCAGCCCCCAGCGGGGTCTCTCCTACGAGCAGTACTTC
CASSPQRGLSYEQYF
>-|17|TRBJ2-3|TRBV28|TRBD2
TGTGCCAGCAGTCCCCGACTAGCGGGAGATAGTACAGATACGCAGTATTTT
CASSPRLAGDSTDTQYF
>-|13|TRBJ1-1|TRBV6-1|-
TGTGCCAGCAGTGTGGGGGGGCTGACTGAAGCTTTCTTT
CASSVGGLTEAFF
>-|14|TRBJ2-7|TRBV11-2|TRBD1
TGTGCCAGCAGCTTGGGACAGGGTAAGGACGAGCAGTACTTC
CASSLGQGKDEQYF
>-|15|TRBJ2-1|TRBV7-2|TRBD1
TGTGCCAGCAGCTTAGCCGCAACAGGGGGACAGGAGCAGTTCTTC
CASSLAATGGQEQFF
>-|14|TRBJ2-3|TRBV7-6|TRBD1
TGTGCCAGCAGCCCCTACAGGGGGGCCAATACGCAGTATTTT
CASSPYRGANTQYF
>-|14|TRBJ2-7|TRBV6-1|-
TGTGCCAGCAGTGAGCGGAAAGAAAAGGGCGAGCAGTACTTC
CASSERKEKGEQYF
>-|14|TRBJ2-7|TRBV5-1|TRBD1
TGCGCCAGCAGCCTCGGGACAGGGGATATTGAGCAGTACTTC
CASSLGTGDIEQYF
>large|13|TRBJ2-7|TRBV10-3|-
TGTGCCATCAGTGAAGGGCGAACCTACGAGCAGTACTTC
CAISEGRTYEQYF
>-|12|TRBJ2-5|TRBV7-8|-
TGTGCCAGCAGCTTCGGGACGGAGACCCAGTACTTC
CASSFGTETQYF
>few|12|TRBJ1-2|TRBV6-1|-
TGTGCCAGCAGTGAAGATGGGAGCGGCTACACCTTC
CASSEDGSGYTF
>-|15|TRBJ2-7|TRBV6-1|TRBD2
TGTGCCAGCAGTGAAGGTTTAGCGGGAGCCTACGAGCAGTACTTC
CASSEGLAGAYEQYF
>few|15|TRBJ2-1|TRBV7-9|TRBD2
TGTGCCAGCAGCCAACCTAGCGGTTCCTACAATGAGCAGTTCTTC
CASSQPSGSYNEQFF
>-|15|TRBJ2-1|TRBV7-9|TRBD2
TGTGCCAGCAGCTCTATTAGCGGGATAGGCAATGAGCAGTTCTTC
CASSSISGIGNEQFF
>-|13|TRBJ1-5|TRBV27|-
TGTGCCAGCAGTTTAGGACAGTATCAGCCCCAGCATTTT
CASSLGQYQPQHF
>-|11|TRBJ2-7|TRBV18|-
TGTGCCAGCTCACCGAACTACGAGCAGTACTTC
CASSPNYEQYF
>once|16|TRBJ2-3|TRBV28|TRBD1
TGTGCCAGCAGTTTCCACAGGGGACCTAGCACAGATACGCAGTATTTT
CASSFHRGPSTDTQYF
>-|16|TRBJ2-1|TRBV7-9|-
TGTGCCAGCAGCTTAGGTCCAGGGGACACCTACAATGAGCAGTTCTTC
CASSLGPGDTYNEQFF
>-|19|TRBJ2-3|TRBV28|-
TGTGCCAGCAGTTTATGCAGGCTAGGTTCTCTTACTAGCACAGATACGCAGTATTTT
CASSLCRLGSLTSTDTQYF
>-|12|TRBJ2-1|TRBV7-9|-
TGTGCCAGCAGTGTTACCTACAATGAGCAGTTCTTC
CASSVTYNEQFF
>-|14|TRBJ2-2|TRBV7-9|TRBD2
TGTGCCAGCAGCCTAGCGGGAAAAACCGGGGAGCTGTTTTTT
CASSLAGKTGELFF
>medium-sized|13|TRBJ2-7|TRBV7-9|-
TGTGCCAGCAGTACGTCCCAGGGTGCTGAGCAGTACTTC
CASSTSQGAEQYF
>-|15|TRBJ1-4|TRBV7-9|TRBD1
TGTGCCAGCAGCGAAGGGACAGGCCCTCTCGAGAAACTGTTTTTT
CASSEGTGPLEKLFF
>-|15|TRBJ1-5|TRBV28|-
TGTGCCAGCAGTTCCATACAGTATAGCAATCAGCCCCAGCATTTT
CASSSIQYSNQPQHF
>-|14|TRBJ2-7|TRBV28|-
TGTGCCAGCAGTTTCTCAGGGTCCCCCTACGAGCAGTACTTC
CASSFSGSPYEQYF
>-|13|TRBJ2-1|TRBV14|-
TGTGCCAGCAGCCAAGGTTACAACAATGAGCAGTTCTTC
CASSQGYNNEQFF
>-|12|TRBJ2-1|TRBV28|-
TGTGCCGCGCAAGGGGAGTATAGTGAGCAGTTCTTC
CAAQGEYSEQFF
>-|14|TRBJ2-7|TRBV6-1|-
TGTGCCAGCAGTAGATCCGGGGACGTCCACGAGCAGTACTTC
CASSRSGDVHEQYF
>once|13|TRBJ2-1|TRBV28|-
TGTGCCAGCAGTTTAGTCCCTTACAATGAGCAGTTCTTC
CASSLVPYNEQFF